The text below deals with one T cell receptor (beta chain). Which antigen it targets is not known. One base away there is no much larger clone; base qualities are not given. Repertoires were sampled repeatedly over the course of chemoradiotherapy, so clonal expansion could be followed in the tumor microenvironment. For CDR1 and CDR2, the germline V gene lists SGHVS and FNYEAQ. Taken from cysteine to phenylalanine, the CDR3 has 14 residues. The entry retains the CDR3 DNA only, 42 bases that are in frame from base 1. Trimming at the junction amounts to 1 base on V and 5 bases on J, and the germline ends lie 12 bases apart. The sample originates from a study of chemoradiotherapy in HPV16-positive cancers (dated by TCRdb to 2021 to 2024). For the wider study: Candidate HPV-specific T-cell clones and common TCR motifs were defined by functional T-cell assays performed on cells from a couple of HPV16-positive patients. The study asked whether T-cell immunity to the HPV oncoproteins E6 and E7 changes during chemoradiotherapy and whether this immunity affects survival. The candidate HPV-specific TCRs and motifs were subsequently tracked in TCR repertoires obtained from roughly 85 patients with HPV-related cancers.

Libraries were made using the immunoSEQ multiplex PCR assay. TCRdb took this table from immuneACCESS and kept in-frame rearrangements with V and J called. Such tables lack part of the clones; where checked against another copy, unresolved V genes explain under half of the gap, and the rest is unexplained. For this sample there are fewer than 16,000 clones; just under 80% appear just once. 9.6% of the sample is in the top ten clones. The paper's findings and limits, for the study overall: Expansion of candidate HPV-specific clones and E7-related TCR motifs was observed in the tumor microenvironment during treatment, whereas no such expansion was observed for non-HPV-specific T cells. In HPV16-positive patients, expansion of HPV-responsive T cells during chemoradiotherapy was found to be associated with improved recurrence-free survival. The functional definition of HPV-specific T cells was derived from only a couple of HPV16-positive patients, and the survival association was reported for HPV16-positive patients.

The specimen was obtained from a patient who underwent chemoradiotherapy. Recombination joined TRBV7-6 with TRBJ2-7; D gene: possibly TRBD2, on 5 matching bases. The TCR originated in a human donor with HPV-associated anogenital cancer. The CDR3 here reads CASSLESSEDEQYF. The DNA sequence is TGTGCCAGCAGCTTAGAGTCGTCGGAGGACGAGCAGTACTTC.